The present entry profiles one TCR beta chain with its context. The antigen remains unidentified. This entry comes from a study of a mutant IDH1 vaccine in newly diagnosed glioma. About the research overall: Eight vaccine doses were administered to patients at weeks 1, 3, 5, 7, 11, 15, 19 and 23.

Generated by immunoSEQ multiplex PCR, the TCRdb table keeps only in-frame clones and is missing some. The data show 30,000 to 40,000 clones, 80% to 90% seen once. Time point given: week 23, last vaccination. Vaccination comprised doses that each held 300 ug of mutant IDH1 20-mer peptide, plus topical imiquimod. The CDR3 contains 13 residues. From germline, CDR1 is SNHLY and CDR2 FYNNEI. Trimming left V 3 bases short and J 5 bases short, with 11 bases between. The V call is TRBV2, the J call TRBJ2-7, with D maybe TRBD1 (5 bases). This specimen consisted of PBMCs, obtained from a glioma patient whose treatment included an IDH1 peptide vaccine. The sequence was collected from a man aged 35 to 55 with glioma. As DNA, the CDR3 is TGTGCCAGCAGTGAGCAGGGTTTCAACGAGCAGTACTTC. Protein: CASSEQGFNEQYF.